The next 10 T cell receptor beta chains were all read from a single sample in a study of shared T cell receptors in the human thymus (dated by TCRdb to the early 2020s). Receptors were amplified or captured by the immunoSEQ multiplex PCR assay. The source is immuneACCESS, and TCRdb retained only in-frame sequences with V and J called. Part of the clones is not carried over; for the studies checked, unresolved V genes explain less than half of this, and the remainder is unexplained. The sample contains around 340,000 clones, 85% to 95% of them found a single time. The ten largest clonotypes hold 0.015% to 0.02% of the sample. Sequenced: thymocytes. These TCRs come from a human donor.

The rearrangement links TRBV28 to TRBJ2-3; 10 positions match TRBD2. Germline loops: CDR1 MDHEN, CDR2 SYDVKM. CDR3 size: 17 residues. V shed 3 bases and J 3 bases; nucleotides not matched to a gene: 9. CDR3 protein: CASSLSSGRGGTDTQYF. The CDR3, as DNA: TGTGCCAGCAGTTTGTCTAGCGGGAGAGGGGGGACAGATACGCAGTATTTT.

The chain is built from TRBV6-6 and TRBJ1-1, with unresolved D. The CDR3 runs 14 residues. Trimming left V 0 bases short and J 2 bases short, with 7 bases between. CDR1 and CDR2 from the germline V gene are MNHNY and SVGAGI (reference sequence). The CDR3 bases are TGTGCCAGCAGTTACTCGAGGATAAACACTGAAGCTTTCTTT. Its translation is CASSYSRINTEAFF.

The sample holds one count of this clone. For the CDR3, the DNA is TGTGCCAGCTCAACCGGGACAGGGTCGAACCACTATGAGCAGTTCTTC. Translation: CASSTGTGSNHYEQFF. The chain joins TRBV18 to TRBJ2-1, with 9 bases identical to TRBD1. V dropped 5 bases and J dropped 8; count of bases not matched to a gene: 13. Germline V gene data show CDR1 as KGHSH and CDR2 as LQKENI. This CDR3 contains 16 residues.

The V call is TRBV11-3, the J call TRBJ2-6; D perhaps matches TRBD1 (6 bases). The CDR3 runs 15 residues. Germline-derived CDR1 and CDR2 are SGHNT and YENEEA. Trimming shortened V by 4 bases and J by 3 bases, and 10 bases separated the two germline ends. As DNA, the CDR3 is TGTGCCAGCAGCTCACAGGGTCATGGGGCCAACGTCCTGACTTTC. It translates to CASSSQGHGANVLTF.

The gene calls are TRBV11-2 and TRBJ2-2, with D possibly being TRBD1 (5 bases). V was shortened by 7 bases and J by 0 bases, with 12 bases between the two germline ends. Germline CDR1 SGHAT, CDR2 FQNNGV. This CDR3 is built from 15 residues. CDR3 amino acids: CASTARGSNTGELFF. The CDR3, as DNA: TGTGCCAGCACCGCAAGGGGTTCGAACACCGGGGAGCTGTTTTTT.

The gene calls are TRBV18 and TRBJ1-2; the match to TRBD1 covers 7 bases. The CDR3 totals 16 residues. Germline trimming cut 0 bases from V and 7 bases from J; bases unmatched to any gene: 11. Germline lookup yields CDR1 KGHSH and CDR2 LQKENI. CDR3 coding DNA: TGTGCCAGCTCACCACCAGGCATCGAGGGGGCAGGTGGCTACACCTTC. Encoded protein: CASSPPGIEGAGGYTF.

The V and J genes are TRBV7-9 and TRBJ2-5, with a tentative D call TRBD1 (6 bases). This CDR3 contains 17 residues. The V and J ends lost 1 base and 1 base respectively, with 16 bases between them. CDR1 SEHNR and CDR2 FQNEAQ come from the germline V gene (reference sequence). The CDR3, as DNA: TGTGCCAGCAGCTTAGTCCGGACAGACCAATTCCAAGAGACCCAGTACTTC. Translated: CASSLVRTDQFQETQYF.

The rearrangement joins TRBV28 to TRBJ2-7; 7 bases fit TRBD2. Germline lookup yields CDR1 MDHEN and CDR2 SYDVKM. The CDR3 runs 16 residues. Germline trimming cut 3 bases from V and 0 bases from J; bases unmatched to any gene: 8. This CDR3 is CASSLGGRTNSYEQYF. CDR3 sequence (DNA): TGTGCCAGCAGTTTGGGGGGGAGGACCAACTCCTACGAGCAGTACTTC.

The rearrangement uses TRBV27 and TRBJ1-2, with D tentatively TRBD1 (5 bases). V lost 2 bases and J lost 5, with 21 bases in between. Germline V gives CDR1 MNHEY, CDR2 SMNVEV (reference sequence). The CDR3 spans 17 residues. In DNA, the CDR3 is TGTGCCAGCAGTTTAATAGCAGGGCCCCACTCCCTGTATGGCTACACCTTC. It yields the protein CASSLIAGPHSLYGYTF.

The chain joins TRBV19 to TRBJ2-7; either TRBD1 or TRBD2 may fit D (7 bases each). The CDR3 totals 20 residues. In germline, CDR1 is LNHDA, CDR2 SQIVND (reference sequence). V lost 4 bases to trimming and J lost 0 bases, with 28 bases between them. In DNA, the CDR3 is TGTGCCAGTAGTAGACAGACCTCTGGTCTAGCGGCAGGGGGCTCCTACGAGCAGTACTTC. It yields the protein CASSRQTSGLAAGGSYEQYF.